What follows are 15 T cell receptor beta chains derived from one specimen sequenced in a study of blood T cell repertoires in COVID-19. This table comes from immunoSEQ multiplex PCR, and its TCRdb copy is limited to in-frame clones, with some not included. The table includes some 340,000 clones, 80% to 85% detected once. Material: PBMCs or T cells enriched from blood (not recorded which). The origin of the receptors is a woman between 45 and 65 years old who had recovered from COVID-19.

The rearrangement links TRBV30 to TRBJ1-4, with a tentative D call TRBD1 (5 bases). Trimming pared 5 bases from V and 2 bases from J, leaving 12 bases between. Germline V lookup: CDR1 GTSNPN, CDR2 SVGIG (reference sequence). The CDR3 has 14 residues. The CDR3 loop reads CAWGTRVTNEKLFF. The CDR3 nucleotides read TGTGCCTGGGGAACCAGGGTTACTAATGAAAAACTGTTTTTT.

The rearrangement joins TRBV5-6 to TRBJ1-2; TRBD1 aligns across 7 bases. Looked up from germline, CDR1 is SGHDT and CDR2 is YYEEEE. There are 13 residues in the CDR3. The ends lost 4 bases at V and 8 bases at J; junction bases unmatched: 8. In DNA form, the CDR3 reads TGTGCCAGCAGCCTGCAGGGGGTATCAGGCTACACCTTC. It is translated as CASSLQGVSGYTF.

The chain recombines TRBV10-3 with TRBJ2-2; 16 positions agree with TRBD2. The germline V gene has CDR1 ENHRY and CDR2 SYGVKD. V was clipped by 4 bases and J by 6 bases; unmatched bases: 8. The CDR3 consists of 18 residues. The CDR3 here is CAISGSGTSGRAAGELFF. The CDR3 nucleotides read TGTGCCATCAGTGGGTCCGGGACTAGCGGGAGGGCCGCCGGGGAGCTGTTTTTT.

As for this clone: Relative to the germline gene, one junction end is altered; a read error may explain this. The chain uses TRBV6-5 and TRBJ2-7; 8 nucleotides align to TRBD1. CDR1 MNHEY and CDR2 SVGAGI come from the germline V gene. The CDR3 sequence is 13 residues long. The CDR3 region has the DNA TGTGCCAGCAGTTTAGGGTTTTCTGGGACAGGCAGCTTC. Translated: CASSLGFSGTGSF.

This clone has just a few counts. This chain connects TRBV5-5 to TRBJ2-1, with 12 bases matching TRBD2. This CDR3 comprises 15 residues. V shed 4 bases and J 8 bases; nucleotides not matched to a gene: 7. Looked up from germline, CDR1 is SGHKS and CDR2 is YYEKEE (reference sequence). CDR3 coding DNA: TGTGCCAGCAGCCAAGGACTAGCGGGACTCGATGAGCAGTTCTTC. Residues: CASSQGLAGLDEQFF.

The chain is built from TRBV20-1 and TRBJ2-3, with TRBD1 as a possible D gene (6 bases). Trimming took off 3 bases at V and 0 bases at J, with 13 bases between the two ends. Per the germline V gene, CDR1 is DFQATT and CDR2 is SNEGSKA (reference sequence). This CDR3 is 15 amino acids long. CDR3 sequence (DNA): TGCAGTGCTAGTCACGGGACAACTAGCACAGATACGCAGTATTTT. It encodes CSASHGTTSTDTQYF.

The V call is TRBV7-8, the J call TRBJ2-1, with 7 nucleotides matching TRBD1. The J segment lost 5 bases and the V segment lost 1 base, leaving 8 bases of the junction unmatched. The CDR3 has 16 amino acids. Germline CDR1 is SGHVS and CDR2 is FQNEAQ. The CDR3 is CASSLVDRVMDNEQFF. CDR3 nucleotides: TGTGCCAGCAGCTTAGTCGACAGGGTGATGGACAATGAGCAGTTCTTC.

The CDR3 is CAISDLADSYEQYF. CDR3 DNA sequence: TGTGCCATCAGTGACCTAGCGGACTCCTACGAGCAGTACTTC. J is TRBJ2-7 and V is TRBV10-3, with 7 bases lining up with TRBD2. The CDR3 covers 14 residues. Trimming took 3 bases from V and 0 from J; bases not matched to a gene: 2. Germline CDR1 ENHRY, CDR2 SYGVKD.

The chain employs TRBV3-1 (or the pseudogene TRBV3-2) and TRBJ2-2; D not certain. The germline gives CDR1 LGHDT, CDR2 YNNKEL (reference sequence). V shed 4 bases and J shed 6 bases, with 6 bases lying between them. There are 12 residues in the CDR3. The chain's CDR3 is CASSLAAGELFF. The CDR3 DNA sequence: TGTGCCAGCAGCCTAGCAGCCGGGGAGCTGTTTTTT.

This chain joins TRBV30 and TRBJ1-2; 9 bases line up with TRBD1. Germline trimming cut 0 bases from V and 5 bases from J; bases unmatched to any gene: 10. This CDR3 has 16 amino acids. Per the germline V gene, CDR1 is GTSNPN and CDR2 is SVGIG (reference sequence). The CDR3 coding sequence is TGTGCCTGGAGTGTATCTTTCCGGGGACAGGGTTATGGCTACACCTTC. This translates into CAWSVSFRGQGYGYTF.

A few counts support this clone. The gene calls are TRBV4-2 and TRBJ1-1, with D perhaps TRBD1 (5 bases). Between the trimmed V and J ends, which lost 1 base and 4 bases, there was a span of 13 bases. The CDR3 covers 15 residues. CDR1 is LGHNA and CDR2 is YNFKEQ in the germline V gene. Here the CDR3 DNA reads TGTGCCAGCAGCCAAGGGACGGACAAACTCACTGAAGCTTTCTTT. Translation gives CASSQGTDKLTEAFF.

V usage is TRBV9 and J usage is TRBJ1-3; D gene unclear. The V end lost 4 bases, the J end lost 6 bases, and 14 bases lay between the germline ends. This CDR3 comprises 14 residues. CDR1 SGDLS and CDR2 YYNGEE come from the germline V gene. CDR3 bases: TGTGCCAGCAGCCGGGGTGACCTGACAAACACCATATATTTT. This translates into CASSRGDLTNTIYF.

This chain joins TRBV30 and TRBJ2-2, with 12 bases matching TRBD2. The ends lost 5 bases at V and 7 bases at J; junction bases unmatched: 8. Germline V gene lookup returns CDR1 GTSNPN and CDR2 SVGIG (reference sequence). The CDR3 is made up of 15 amino acids. CDR3 amino acids: CAWGTSGRIGGELFF. For the CDR3, the DNA is TGTGCCTGGGGAACTAGCGGGAGGATCGGCGGGGAGCTGTTTTTT.

The chain joins TRBV6-5 to TRBJ1-6; D call uncertain. This CDR3 has 15 residues. Germline V gene sequence: CDR1 MNHEY, CDR2 SVGAGI. Between the trimmed V and J ends, which lost 6 bases and 10 bases, there was a span of 19 bases. CDR3 sequence reads: CASREPGLGKSPLHF. As DNA, the CDR3 is TGTGCCAGCAGAGAGCCCGGGTTAGGAAAGTCACCCCTCCACTTT.

The chain joins TRBV30 to TRBJ1-1, with D possibly TRBD1 on 5 matching bases. CDR1 is GTSNPN and CDR2 is SVGIG in the germline V gene (reference sequence). The V end was cut by 2 bases, the J end by 6 bases, with 13 bases between. The CDR3 spans 13 residues. This CDR3 is CAWSSGGGAEAFF. For the CDR3, the DNA is TGTGCCTGGAGTTCCGGCGGGGGGGCTGAAGCTTTCTTT.